The 31 T cell receptor beta chains below were found in one sample sequenced in a study of blood T cell repertoires in COVID-19 (dated by TCRdb to the early 2020s). Library method: the immunoSEQ multiplex PCR assay. In TCRdb, the immuneACCESS table is reduced to in-frame sequences with V and J assigned. These tables do not hold every clone; where another copy was compared, an unresolved V gene accounts for under half, and the others remain unexplained. The sample yields around 59,000 clones; 81% were counted once. The ten biggest clones cover under 30% of the sample. Material for sequencing was peripheral blood. These receptors were taken from a woman of 80 years or more with active or convalescent COVID-19.

The chain recombines TRBV28 with TRBJ1-2; possibly TRBD1 for D (5 bases). The V end lost 7 bases, the J end lost 7 bases, and 25 bases lay between the germline ends. This CDR3 region has 16 residues. Germline CDR1 is MDHEN and CDR2 is SYDVKM. The CDR3 spells CASTGREGPLNLGYTF. The CDR3 coding sequence is TGTGCCAGCACCGGCCGGGAGGGACCCCTTAATCTTGGCTACACCTTC.

CDR3: CASTLAGGATGELFF. CDR3 nucleotide sequence: TGTGCCAGCACCCTGGCGGGGGGCGCCACCGGGGAGCTGTTTTTT. The V gene is TRBV6-5, the J gene TRBJ2-2; TRBD2 matches 8 bases. With V trimmed by 7 bases and J by 4 bases, 8 bases remained unmatched. Germline V gives CDR1 MNHEY, CDR2 SVGAGI. The CDR3 runs 15 residues.

The genes are TRBV10-2 and TRBJ2-7; a possible D gene is TRBD1 (5 bases). This CDR3 is 13 amino acids long. The ends were cut back, 2 bases at V and 4 bases at J, with 9 bases in the middle. The V gene's germline CDR1 is WSHSY and CDR2 SAAADI. The CDR3, as DNA: TGCGCCAGCAGTGAGATCGACAGTTACGAGCAGTACTTC. Its translation is CASSEIDSYEQYF.

The V call is TRBV12-2, the J call TRBJ1-3; whether TRBD1, the table's D call, matches the DNA was not checked. TRBV12-2 is annotated as a pseudogene. CDR3 length: 15 amino acids. CDR3 loop: CASRFKGQGCLTIYF. The CDR3 DNA reads TGTGCAAGTCGCTTTAAAGGACAGGGTTGTTTGACCATATATTTT.

The rearrangement uses TRBV2 and TRBJ1-1; D gene uncertain. V shed 5 bases and J shed 5 bases, with 12 bases lying between them. The CDR3 totals 13 residues. The germline CDR1 and CDR2 sequences are SNHLY and FYNNEI. The CDR3 here is CASSPGDGTEAFF. DNA of the CDR3: TGTGCCAGCAGTCCGGGAGACGGGACTGAAGCTTTCTTT.

The chain has TRBV5-1 and TRBJ2-7; possible D gene TRBD1, 6 bases. CDR3 size: 14 residues. Germline V lookup: CDR1 SGHRS, CDR2 YFSETQ. The V gene lost 4 bases and the J gene lost 3 bases, with 14 bases spanning the gap. The CDR3 DNA follows: TGCGCCAGCAGCCCCGGCAGGGGATACTACGAGCAGTACTTC. It specifies CASSPGRGYYEQYF.

The chain uses TRBV6-1 and TRBJ1-1; a possible D gene is TRBD1 (5 bases). The CDR3 sequence is 14 residues long. Germline V gene lookup returns CDR1 MNHNS and CDR2 SASEGT. V was clipped by 5 bases and J by 4 bases, with 14 bases between them. The CDR3 here is CASSSDSSLTEAFF. In DNA, the CDR3 is TGTGCCAGCAGTTCCGACAGCTCTCTCACTGAAGCTTTCTTT.

The J gene is TRBJ2-7, the V gene TRBV7-9, with D possibly being TRBD1 (5 bases). The V gene's germline CDR1 is SEHNR and CDR2 FQNEAQ (reference sequence). The V gene lost 0 bases and the J gene lost 2 bases, with 8 bases spanning the gap. The CDR3 is 14 residues long. The chain's CDR3 is CASSLAIQAYEQYF. In nucleotides, the CDR3 is TGTGCCAGCAGCTTAGCGATACAGGCCTACGAGCAGTACTTC.

V and J are TRBV19 and TRBJ1-3; D unresolved. Germline lookup yields CDR1 LNHDA and CDR2 SQIVND (reference sequence). The V and J ends lost 3 bases and 0 bases respectively, with 9 bases between them. CDR3 size: 15 residues. The CDR3: CASSMRPTSGNTIYF. The CDR3 DNA reads TGTGCCAGTAGTATGCGTCCAACCTCTGGAAACACCATATATTTT.

In this sample, this clone turned up once. The rearrangement joins TRBV2 to TRBJ2-7; D is perhaps TRBD2 (7 bases). Deletions cut 1 base from V and 3 bases from J, with 13 bases between. The CDR3 is 15 residues long. Germline CDR1 reads SNHLY; CDR2 reads FYNNEI. CDR3 nucleotides: TGTGCCAGCAGTGAAGAGGGGGGGGACCACTACGAGCAGTACTTC. Its translation: CASSEEGGDHYEQYF.

This chain connects TRBV28 to TRBJ1-3; 11 bases align to TRBD1. Germline-derived CDR1 and CDR2 are MDHEN and SYDVKM. Trimming took 8 bases from V and 2 from J; bases not matched to a gene: 5. The CDR3 extends over 15 amino acids. CDR3 protein: CASLADRGPGNTIYF. The CDR3 coding sequence is TGTGCCAGCCTTGCGGACAGGGGGCCTGGAAACACCATATATTTT.

This clone was counted a single time. J is TRBJ1-5 and V is TRBV2; tentative D call: TRBD1 (5 bases). V was cut by 3 bases and J by 1 base, with 10 bases left in between. Germline CDR1 SNHLY, CDR2 FYNNEI. This CDR3 contains 15 residues. CDR3 residues: CASSDRVSSNQPQHF. CDR3 nucleotide sequence: TGTGCCAGCAGTGACAGGGTTTCAAGCAATCAGCCCCAGCATTTT.

As DNA, the CDR3 is TGTGCCAGCAGCCTCCTAGACAGGGTGTCCCCAGACACCATATATTTT. It codes for CASSLLDRVSPDTIYF. This chain links TRBV7-2 with TRBJ1-3; 7 positions agree with TRBD1. Losses at the gene ends were 5 bases for V and 8 bases for J; bases not matched to a gene: 15. This CDR3 contains 16 residues. Germline V gene data show CDR1 as SGHTA and CDR2 as FQGNSA.

The chain couples TRBV6-5 to TRBJ1-2, with 9 nucleotides matching TRBD1. The CDR3 runs 15 residues. Trimming cost V 10 bases and J 4 bases; bases outside gene matches: 13. Germline CDR1 MNHEY, CDR2 SVGAGI. CDR3 coding DNA: TGTGCCACCACCCGTGAGGGACAGGGTTTCTATGGCTACACCTTC. Amino acid sequence: CATTREGQGFYGYTF.

This chain joins TRBV11-2 and TRBJ2-7; the D is unclear. Germline CDR1 and CDR2: SGHAT and FQNNGV. This CDR3 contains 16 residues. Trimming took 1 base from V and 2 from J, leaving 15 bases between them. CDR3 residues: CASSLVGVGKTYEQYF. CDR3 sequence (DNA): TGTGCCAGCAGCTTAGTGGGCGTAGGAAAAACCTACGAGCAGTACTTC.

V gene TRBV6-5 combines with J gene TRBJ2-7; a possible D gene is TRBD1 (6 bases). Trimming removed 6 bases at V and 4 bases at J, with 19 bases between. Germline CDR1 MNHEY, CDR2 SVGAGI. This CDR3 is 15 amino acids long. The CDR3 loop is CASRGAEGTKYEQYF. The CDR3 nucleotides are TGTGCCAGCAGGGGGGCCGAAGGGACGAAATACGAGCAGTACTTC.

The chain combines TRBV10-3 with TRBJ1-1; 9 bases align to TRBD1. V shed 4 bases, J shed 4 bases, and the junction held 7 bases outside the gene matches. The CDR3 covers 15 residues. Germline V lookup: CDR1 ENHRY, CDR2 SYGVKD. The CDR3 loop reads CAISGGTGRSTEAFF. CDR3 nucleotides: TGTGCCATCAGTGGAGGGACAGGGCGTAGCACTGAAGCTTTCTTT.

The rearrangement links TRBV6-4 to TRBJ2-3, with D possibly being TRBD1 (7 bases). This CDR3 comprises 15 residues. The V gene's germline CDR1 is MRHNA and CDR2 SNTAGT. Deletions cut 0 bases from V and 3 bases from J, with 10 bases between. The CDR3, as DNA: TGTGCCAGCAGTGACTCTTCAGGGGGGACAGATACGCAGTATTTT. Its protein is CASSDSSGGTDTQYF.

The chain uses TRBV5-6 and TRBJ2-7, with TRBD1 matching over 7 bases. Trimming cost V 4 bases and J 4 bases; bases outside gene matches: 8. Germline lookup yields CDR1 SGHDT and CDR2 YYEEEE. The CDR3 contains 14 residues. The CDR3 region has the DNA TGTGCCAGCAGCGCGTGGACAGGTTCTTACGAGCAGTACTTC. This gives the protein CASSAWTGSYEQYF.

The chain couples TRBV18 to TRBJ2-7; no definite D call. CDR3 length equals 12 residues. Between the trimmed V and J ends, which lost 2 bases and 3 bases, there was a span of 5 bases. Germline CDR1 reads KGHSH; CDR2 reads LQKENI. The CDR3 sequence: CASSPGGYEQYF. CDR3 nucleotide sequence: TGTGCCAGCTCACCAGGCGGCTACGAGCAGTACTTC. The full variable domain, its missing parts supplied by reference TRBV18 and TRBJ2-7, is NAGVMQNPRHLVRRRGQEARLRCSPMKGHSHVYWYRQLPEEGLKFMVYLQKENIIDESGMPKERFSAEFPKEGPSILRIQQVVRGDSAAYFCASSPGGYEQYFGPGTRLTVT.

With respect to this clone: This CDR3 is also generated by other DNA sequences in the sample. The V call is TRBV5-4, the J call TRBJ2-3; D is ambiguous. The CDR3 is made up of 15 amino acids. Trimming stripped 4 bases from V and 0 bases from J, with 12 bases between. Germline V gives CDR1 SGHNT, CDR2 YYREEE (reference sequence). The DNA of the CDR3 is TGTGCCAGCAGCCTTGACTTCGCTAGCACAGATACGCAGTATTTT. It encodes CASSLDFASTDTQYF.

The rearrangement uses TRBV5-4 and TRBJ1-1, with 7 bases that match TRBD1. After removal of 4 bases from V and 0 bases from J, the junction contained 9 bases not matched to a gene. CDR3 length equals 16 residues. Per germline, CDR1 SGHNT and CDR2 YYREEE (reference sequence). CDR3 DNA sequence: TGTGCCAGCAGCCAGAAGAGGGGGCCCATGAACACTGAAGCTTTCTTT. Residues: CASSQKRGPMNTEAFF.

This chain connects TRBV7-8 to TRBJ1-1; 7 bases agree with TRBD1. The germline V gene has CDR1 SGHVS and CDR2 FQNEAQ. V gave up 0 bases and J gave up 5 bases; unmatched junction bases: 9. This CDR3 is built from 16 residues. CDR3 amino acids: CASSLATGQSSTEAFF. The CDR3 DNA is TGTGCCAGCAGCTTAGCTACGGGACAGTCTTCTACTGAAGCTTTCTTT.

The chain combines TRBV5-6 with TRBJ2-4; TRBD1 might be the D (5 bases). Germline V CDR1 and CDR2: SGHDT, YYEEEE. This CDR3 contains 17 residues. V dropped 0 bases and J dropped 0 bases, with 13 bases sitting between them. This CDR3 reads CASSLGQLILAKNIQYF. The CDR3, as DNA: TGTGCCAGCAGCTTGGGACAGTTGATTTTAGCCAAAAACATTCAGTACTTC. Supplemented by reference TRBV5-6 and TRBJ2-4, the full variable domain reads DAGVTQSPTHLIKTRGQQVTLRCSPKSGHDTVSWYQQALGQGPQFIFQYYEEEERQRGNFPDRFSGHQFPNYSSELNVNALLLGDSALYLCASSLGQLILAKNIQYFGAGTRLSVL.

The V call is TRBV28, the J call TRBJ1-1; D is perhaps TRBD1 (6 bases). The V gene lost 2 bases and the J gene lost 7 bases, with 8 bases spanning the gap. The CDR3 contains 12 residues. Germline V lookup: CDR1 MDHEN, CDR2 SYDVKM. This CDR3 is CASSLLDSEAFF. CDR3 nucleotides: TGTGCCAGCAGTTTACTGGACAGTGAAGCTTTCTTT.

The V gene is TRBV25-1, the J gene TRBJ1-2; D gene uncertain. V lost 6 bases to trimming and J lost 3 bases, with 11 bases between them. The CDR3 is 13 residues long. Per germline, CDR1 MGHDK and CDR2 SYGVNS. This CDR3 is CASRTGLYYGYTF. The DNA of the CDR3 is TGTGCCAGCAGGACCGGACTCTACTATGGCTACACCTTC.

V and J are TRBV7-6 and TRBJ2-2; D remains unclear. CDR1 is SGHVS and CDR2 is FNYEAQ in the germline V gene. This CDR3 contains 12 residues. Deletions cut 5 bases from V and 9 bases from J, with 10 bases between. The CDR3 loop is CASSPGPRELFF. Here the CDR3 DNA reads TGTGCCAGCAGCCCCGGTCCCCGGGAGCTGTTTTTT.

The V and J genes are TRBV6-5 and TRBJ1-1; possible D gene TRBD1, 5 bases. The germline CDR1 and CDR2 sequences are MNHEY and SVGAGI. The CDR3 has 13 amino acids. Trimming took off 9 bases at V and 2 bases at J, with 13 bases between the two ends. CDR3 DNA: TGTGCCAGGCCCCCGGACACAAACACTGAAGCTTTCTTT. Its protein is CARPPDTNTEAFF.

This rearrangement joins TRBV18 to TRBJ1-6; TRBD1 matches at 7 bases. Trimming took 5 bases from V and 6 from J; bases not matched to a gene: 13. The germline V gene encodes CDR1 KGHSH and CDR2 LQKENI. The CDR3 loop spans 17 amino acids. The CDR3 here is CASSSRDSVFANSPLHF. CDR3 nucleotides: TGTGCCAGCTCAAGCCGGGACAGTGTTTTTGCTAATTCACCCCTCCACTTT.

V and J are TRBV12-3 or TRBV12-4 and TRBJ1-2, with D possibly matching TRBD1 (5 bases). This CDR3 spans 13 amino acids. Trimming stripped 3 bases from V and 7 bases from J, with 12 bases between. CDR3 nucleotides: TGTGCCAGCAGTTTTGAGGGGAGGGGTGGCTACACCTTC. It is translated as CASSFEGRGGYTF.

The gene calls are TRBV7-3 and TRBJ1-1; D is ambiguous. Per germline, CDR1 SGHTA and CDR2 FQGTGA. Trimming cost V 8 bases and J 1 base, with 11 bases left between them. The CDR3 is made up of 13 amino acids. The CDR3 nucleotides are TGTGCCAGCGGGGAGGCCAGGAACACTGAAGCTTTCTTT. Its translation is CASGEARNTEAFF.